These T cell receptor beta chains were read from a single sample in a study of T cells in Graves' hyperthyroidism and ophthalmopathy. Each CDR3 protein is one row after TCRdb ran MiXCR on the multiplex PCR reads. Of around 600,000 distinct CDR3 sequences in the sample, about 14% were seen once. Sequences were obtained from blood. The receptors were sampled from a woman aged 45 to 65 with Graves' ophthalmopathy. Both conserved end residues are part of each CDR3. Fields, in order: clone size, D gene, J gene, V gene, CDR3 protein, CDR3 DNA. D genes are given only for firm matches. A row's size may be missing; if present it is once, few, many or a size class.

>few|TRBD2|TRBJ2-7|TRBV10-3
CAISRVAGGPDEQYF
TGTGCCATCAGTCGCGTAGCGGGAGGGCCCGATGAGCAGTACTTC
>many|.|TRBJ2-7|TRBV6-2/TRBV6-3
CASSYSRGPINYEQYF
TGTGCCAGCAGTTATTCTCGAGGCCCAATTAACTACGAGCAGTACTTC
>few|TRBD1|TRBJ1-2|TRBV4-1
CASSQHRGLDGCTF
TGCGCCAGCAGCCAGCACAGGGGGCTGGATGGCTGCACCTTC
>few|TRBD1|TRBJ1-2|TRBV15
CATSDSETDRGRRFNYGYTF
TGTGCCACCAGCGACTCAGAAACGGACAGGGGGCGCCGCTTTAACTATGGCTACACCTTC
>many|.|TRBJ1-1|TRBV2
CASNAGQKAFF
TGTGCCAGCAACGCAGGCCAGAAAGCTTTCTTT
>many|TRBD2|TRBJ2-7|TRBV6-2/TRBV6-3
CASSYLPSGSSGWEQYF
TGTGCCAGCAGTTACTTGCCTAGCGGGAGTTCTGGCTGGGAGCAGTACTTC
>.|TRBD2|TRBJ2-3|TRBV4-3
CASSQDSSSGASTDTQYF
TGCGCCAGCAGCCAAGATTCGTCTAGCGGAGCTAGCACAGATACGCAGTATTTT
>many|TRBD2|TRBJ2-2|TRBV11-2
CASRLKVPSGTYTGELFF
TGTGCCAGCAGACTAAAGGTCCCTAGCGGGACATACACCGGGGAGCTGTTTTTT
>many|TRBD1|TRBJ1-6|TRBV28
CASSRLRQGAQNSPLHF
TGTGCCAGCAGTCGCCTACGACAGGGGGCGCAGAATTCACCCCTCCACTTT
>many|TRBD2|TRBJ2-7|TRBV2
CASKLSTSAYYEQYF
TGTGCCAGCAAGCTATCGACTAGCGCCTACTACGAGCAGTACTTC
>many|.|TRBJ2-1|TRBV5-1
CASSLLGPIGDEQFF
TGCGCCAGCAGCTTGTTGGGACCGATCGGGGATGAGCAGTTCTTC
>many|TRBD2|TRBJ2-1|TRBV7-6
CASSSPGLAGVTGSNEQFF
TGTGCCAGCAGCTCCCCGGGACTAGCGGGAGTGACGGGGAGTAATGAGCAGTTCTTC
>many|TRBD2|TRBJ2-1|TRBV7-6
CASSSTGLAGVGNEQFF
TGTGCCAGCAGCTCGACGGGACTAGCGGGAGTAGGGAATGAGCAGTTCTTC
>many|TRBD1|TRBJ1-1|TRBV9
CASSVGLGTVNTEAFF
TGTGCCAGCAGCGTAGGCTTGGGGACAGTGAACACTGAAGCTTTCTTT
>many|TRBD1|TRBJ2-7|TRBV11-2
CASSAGQGESYEQYF
TGTGCCAGCAGCGCTGGACAGGGGGAATCCTACGAGCAGTACTTC
>few|.|TRBJ2-1|TRBV18
CASSPPGGQKYNEQFF
TGTGCCAGCTCACCACCGGGTGGCCAGAAGTACAATGAGCAGTTCTTC
>.|.|TRBJ2-7|TRBV4-3
CASSQEGRSYEQYF
TGCGCCAGCAGCCAAGAAGGCCGCTCCTACGAGCAGTACTTC
>many|TRBD1|TRBJ1-4|TRBV13
CASSQITGGDNEKLFF
TGTGCCAGCAGCCAGATTACAGGGGGGGACAATGAAAAACTGTTTTTT
>many|.|TRBJ1-1|TRBV2
CMNLRETNTEAFF
TGCATGAACCTACGAGAAACGAACACTGAAGCTTTCTTT
>few|TRBD1|TRBJ1-3|TRBV29-1
CSVDITGGTGNTIYF
TGCAGCGTTGATATTACAGGGGGCACGGGAAACACCATATATTTT
>.|.|TRBJ1-1|TRBV12-3/TRBV12-4
CASSLAAPYTEAFF
TGTGCCAGCAGTCTAGCGGCTCCCTACACTGAAGCTTTCTTT
>many|.|TRBJ1-2|TRBV3-1
CASSQEALGGAGGYTF
TGTGCCAGCAGCCAAGAAGCGCTAGGAGGGGCCGGGGGCTACACCTTC
>many|.|TRBJ2-2|TRBV7-2
CASSPGGGGSRTGELFF
TGTGCCAGCAGCCCTGGGGGAGGAGGCTCGAGAACCGGGGAGCTGTTTTTT
>many|TRBD2|TRBJ2-1|TRBV30
CAWSPTSGIYNEQFF
TGTGCCTGGAGTCCGACTAGCGGGATTTACAATGAGCAGTTCTTC
>many|.|TRBJ1-1|TRBV28
CASSPTTGWRAEAFF
TGTGCCAGCAGCCCAACCACAGGGTGGAGGGCCGAAGCTTTCTTT
>.|TRBD1|TRBJ1-5|TRBV4-1
CASSRDRGRQPQHF
TGCGCCAGCAGCCGAGACAGGGGACGTCAGCCCCAGCATTTT
>many|.|TRBJ1-5|TRBV27
CASRPGRHSGQPQHF
TGTGCCAGCAGGCCGGGCCGTCATTCGGGTCAGCCCCAGCATTTT
>many|TRBD2|TRBJ2-3|TRBV28
CASKEGLASDTQYF
TGTGCCAGCAAAGAGGGACTAGCGTCAGATACGCAGTATTTT
>many|TRBD2|TRBJ2-7|TRBV7-9
CASSAAAGTSANYEQYF
TGTGCCAGCAGCGCAGCGGCTGGGACTAGCGCGAACTACGAGCAGTACTTC
>.|.|TRBJ2-5|TRBV4-1
CASRHNGTSLKETQYF
TGCGCCAGCCGCCACAACGGAACTAGCTTGAAAGAGACCCAGTACTTC
>many|TRBD1|TRBJ2-2|TRBV7-8
CASRHARGRGTGELFF
TGTGCCAGCAGACACGCCAGGGGGCGTGGCACCGGGGAGCTGTTTTTT
>few|.|TRBJ1-1|TRBV20-1
CSARGRRTNAEALF
TGCAGTGCTAGAGGGCGGCGGACGAACGCTGAAGCTCTCTTT
>.|TRBD2|TRBJ2-1|TRBV20-1
CSAGSGDYNEQFF
TGCAGTGCTGGTAGCGGGGATTACAATGAGCAGTTCTTC
>.|.|TRBJ2-7|TRBV19
CASSIVRGAGNEQYF
TGTGCCAGTAGTATTGTTCGGGGGGCTGGGAACGAGCAGTACTTC
>.|.|TRBJ2-1|TRBV10-3
CAIRAVDHYNEQFF
TGTGCCATCAGGGCCGTAGATCACTACAATGAGCAGTTCTTC
>.|.|TRBJ2-7|TRBV5-6
CASSPGLTNYEQYF
TGTGCCAGCAGCCCGGGACTGACTAACTACGAGCAGTACTTC
>many|TRBD2|TRBJ2-3|TRBV20-1
CSALRLAGGPHDTQYF
TGCAGTGCTCTCAGACTAGCGGGAGGACCTCACGATACGCAGTATTTT
>many|.|TRBJ1-4|TRBV18
CASSPYTATNEKLFF
TGTGCCAGCTCACCATATACCGCAACTAATGAAAAACTGTTTTTT
>many|TRBD2|TRBJ2-2|TRBV5-1
CASSLSWTSGDRELFF
TGCGCCAGCAGCTTGTCCTGGACTAGCGGGGACCGGGAGCTGTTTTTT
>.|.|TRBJ1-1|TRBV15
CATSRDSQEAFF
TGTGCCACCAGCAGAGATTCCCAAGAAGCTTTCTTT
>.|TRBD2|TRBJ2-1|TRBV29-1
CSVEGGLAGVEQFF
TGCAGCGTTGAAGGGGGACTAGCGGGAGTTGAGCAGTTCTTC
>.|TRBD1|TRBJ1-1|TRBV5-4
CASSPMTTGGWNTEAFF
TGTGCCAGCAGCCCAATGACCACAGGGGGCTGGAACACTGAAGCTTTCTTT
>few|.|TRBJ1-6|TRBV19
CASTLGQNSPLHF
TGTGCCAGTACCCTCGGACAGAATTCACCCCTCCACTTT
>once|TRBD1|TRBJ1-1|TRBV11-3
CASSPGTGLENTEAFF
TGTGCCAGCAGCCCTGGGACAGGGCTGGAGAACACTGAAGCTTTCTTT
>many|.|TRBJ1-1|TRBV20-1
CSARERAGEAFF
TGCAGTGCTAGAGAAAGGGCGGGTGAAGCTTTCTTT